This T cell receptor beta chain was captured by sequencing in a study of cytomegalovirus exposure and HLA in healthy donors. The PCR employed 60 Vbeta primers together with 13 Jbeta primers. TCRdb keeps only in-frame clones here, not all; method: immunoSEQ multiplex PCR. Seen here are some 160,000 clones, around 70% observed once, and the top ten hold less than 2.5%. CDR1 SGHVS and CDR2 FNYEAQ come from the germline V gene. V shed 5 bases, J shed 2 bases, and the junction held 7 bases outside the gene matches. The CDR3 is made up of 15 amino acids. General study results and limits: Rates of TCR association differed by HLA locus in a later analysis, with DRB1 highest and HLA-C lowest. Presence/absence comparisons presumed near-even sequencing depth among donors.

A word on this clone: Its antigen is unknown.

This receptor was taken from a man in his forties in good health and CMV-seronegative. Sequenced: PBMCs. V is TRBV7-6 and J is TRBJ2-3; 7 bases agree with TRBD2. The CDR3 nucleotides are TGTGCCAGCAGCCGTCCGGGACTACCCACAGATACGCAGTATTTT. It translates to CASSRPGLPTDTQYF.